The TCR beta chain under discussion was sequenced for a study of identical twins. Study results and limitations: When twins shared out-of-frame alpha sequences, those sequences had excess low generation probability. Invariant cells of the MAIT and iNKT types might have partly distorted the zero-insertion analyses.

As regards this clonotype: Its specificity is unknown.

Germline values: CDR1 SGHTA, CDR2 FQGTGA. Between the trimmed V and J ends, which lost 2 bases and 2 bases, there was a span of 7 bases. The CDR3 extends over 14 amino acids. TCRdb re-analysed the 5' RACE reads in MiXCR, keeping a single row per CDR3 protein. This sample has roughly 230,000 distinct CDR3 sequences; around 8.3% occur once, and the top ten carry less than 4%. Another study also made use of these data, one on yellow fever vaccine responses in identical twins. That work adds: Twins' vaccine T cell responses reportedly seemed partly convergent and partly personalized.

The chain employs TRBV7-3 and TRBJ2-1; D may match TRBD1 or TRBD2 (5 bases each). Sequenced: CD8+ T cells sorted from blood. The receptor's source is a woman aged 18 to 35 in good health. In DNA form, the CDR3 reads TGTGCCAGCAGCTTAGGGACGGCCTACAATGAGCAGTTCTTC. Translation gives CASSLGTAYNEQFF.